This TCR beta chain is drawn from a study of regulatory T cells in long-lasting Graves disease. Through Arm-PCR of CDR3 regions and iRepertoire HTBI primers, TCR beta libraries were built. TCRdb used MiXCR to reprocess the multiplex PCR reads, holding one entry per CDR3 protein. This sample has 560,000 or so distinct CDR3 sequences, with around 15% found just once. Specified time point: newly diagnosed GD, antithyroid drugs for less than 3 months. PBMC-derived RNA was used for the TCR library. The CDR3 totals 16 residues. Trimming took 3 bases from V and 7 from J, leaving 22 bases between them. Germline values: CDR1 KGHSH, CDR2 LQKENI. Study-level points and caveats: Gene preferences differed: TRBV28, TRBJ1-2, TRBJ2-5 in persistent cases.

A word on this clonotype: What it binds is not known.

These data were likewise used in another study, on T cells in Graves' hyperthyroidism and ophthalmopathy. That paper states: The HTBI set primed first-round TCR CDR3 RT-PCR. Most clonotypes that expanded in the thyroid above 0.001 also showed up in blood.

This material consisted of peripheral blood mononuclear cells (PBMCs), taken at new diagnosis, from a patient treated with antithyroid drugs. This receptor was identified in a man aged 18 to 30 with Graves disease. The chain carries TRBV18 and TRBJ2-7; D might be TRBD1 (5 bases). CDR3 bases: TGTGCCAGCTCACCCTCCACGACGCGCATCAAGGGGGAGCAGTACTTC. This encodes CASSPSTTRIKGEQYF.